This T cell receptor beta chain was obtained from a study of vaccination effects on CD4 cells after COVID-19. Scientists isolated CD4+ T cells after a roughly 10-day culture period ended. All study participants received two doses of BNT162b2 or mRNA-1273 vaccine. Per the germline V gene, CDR1 is MRHNA and CDR2 is SNTAGT. The ends lost 0 bases at V and 7 bases at J; junction bases unmatched: 10. The CDR3 is 17 amino acids. This clone was picked up one time. The antigen remains undetermined. Study-wide findings and caveats: The study, lacking early post-infection timepoints, had few convalescent patients.

The repertoire was sequenced with immunoSEQ multiplex PCR; TCRdb's copy has only in-frame clones and lacks some. The table includes 66,000 or so clones, around 69% detected once. The TCR originated in a human donor who received a COVID-19 vaccine. The chain uses TRBV6-4 and TRBJ2-1, with 9 positions matching TRBD1. The material was CD4+ T cells from PBMCs cultured without peptide, obtained after COVID-19 vaccination. The CDR3 is CASSDSPGQGEGNEQFF. CDR3 nucleotides: TGTGCCAGCAGTGACTCGCCGGGACAGGGAGAGGGGAATGAGCAGTTCTTC.